This entry lists 17 T cell receptor beta chains sequenced from one sample in a study of blood T cell repertoires in COVID-19. The assay was immunoSEQ multiplex PCR, and TCRdb's table has in-frame clones only and misses some. The sample consists of hundreds of thousands of clones, over 75% of them appearing once. The sequenced sample was PBMCs or T cells enriched from blood (not recorded which). These receptors were taken from a man aged 35 to 55 who had recovered from COVID-19.

The V gene is TRBV7-9, the J gene TRBJ1-2, with 7 nucleotides matching TRBD1. Germline V gene data show CDR1 as SEHNR and CDR2 as FQNEAQ (reference sequence). The CDR3 covers 13 residues. V shed 3 bases, J shed 4 bases, and the junction held 2 bases outside the gene matches. The CDR3 nucleotides are TGTGCCAGCAGCTTTAGACAGGGCTATGGCTACACCTTC. It yields the protein CASSFRQGYGYTF.

The chain carries TRBV19 and TRBJ2-2; D might be TRBD1 (8 bases). Trimming left V 3 bases short and J 6 bases short, with 20 bases between. Germline CDR1 is LNHDA and CDR2 is SQIVND (reference sequence). The CDR3 covers 17 residues. The CDR3 here is CASSIPDRAGESGELFF. The CDR3 DNA reads as TGTGCCAGTAGTATTCCGGACAGGGCGGGGGAATCCGGGGAGCTGTTTTTT.

This rearrangement joins TRBV14 to TRBJ2-1; TRBD2 aligns across 12 bases. Losses at the gene ends were 6 bases for V and 4 bases for J; bases not matched to a gene: 4. The germline gives CDR1 SGHDN, CDR2 FVKESK. The CDR3 has 15 amino acids. CDR3 nucleotide sequence: TGTGCCAGCAGACGACTAGCGGGGGAGTACAATGAGCAGTTCTTC. Protein sequence: CASRRLAGEYNEQFF.

As for this clone: The same CDR3 can be traced to other DNA sequences in this sample. The rearrangement links TRBV18 to TRBJ2-7, with TRBD1 as a possible D gene (5 bases). CDR1 and CDR2 from the germline V gene are KGHSH and LQKENI. The CDR3 extends over 13 amino acids. Trimming shortened V by 6 bases and J by 1 base, and 10 bases separated the two germline ends. The CDR3 loop reads CASSLDISYEQYF. The CDR3 DNA sequence: TGTGCCAGCTCCTTGGACATATCCTACGAGCAGTACTTC. The variable domain in full, with the rest retrieved from reference TRBV18 and TRBJ2-7, is NAGVMQNPRHLVRRRGQEARLRCSPMKGHSHVYWYRQLPEEGLKFMVYLQKENIIDESGMPKERFSAEFPKEGPSILRIQQVVRGDSAAYFCASSLDISYEQYFGPGTRLTVT.

V usage is TRBV30 and J usage is TRBJ1-5; D call uncertain. This CDR3 is built from 17 residues. Germline V lookup: CDR1 GTSNPN, CDR2 SVGIG (reference sequence). V was pared by 5 bases and J by 0 bases, with 20 bases between. The CDR3 DNA reads as TGTGCCTGGCAACCGGCGGCGCACGCGCTTAGCAATCAGCCCCAGCATTTT. Amino acid sequence: CAWQPAAHALSNQPQHF.

This chain connects TRBV6-2 or TRBV6-3 to TRBJ1-1; a weak D match, TRBD1 (5 bases). V lost 1 base, J lost 4 bases, and 10 bases lay in between. The CDR3 spans 14 residues. CDR1 and CDR2 (germline): MNHEY, SVGEGT. The CDR3 nucleotides are TGTGCCAGCAGTTACTTACTCAGGGCCACTGAAGCTTTCTTT. It yields the protein CASSYLLRATEAFF.

About this clone: The same CDR3 is also encoded by other DNA sequences in this sample. The chain couples TRBV6-1 to TRBJ2-7; D possibly corresponds to TRBD1 (6 bases). Germline lookup yields CDR1 MNHNS and CDR2 SASEGT. The CDR3 covers 14 residues. V was clipped by 2 bases and J by 0 bases, with 8 bases between them. CDR3 nucleotides: TGTGCCAGCAGTGAACAGGGGAGCTCCTACGAGCAGTACTTC. Translating it yields CASSEQGSSYEQYF.

This clone showed up just once. The genes are TRBV11-3 and TRBJ2-7; the D gene is possibly TRBD2 (6 bases). This CDR3 has 20 residues. CDR1 is SGHNT and CDR2 is YENEEA in the germline V gene. Trimming removed 0 bases from V and 13 bases from J, with 37 bases in between. The CDR3 DNA reads TGTGCCAGCAGCTTAGATTATGGGGGGAGGTTGGACTGTGGGACCCTCGCCGAATACTTC. Protein: CASSLDYGGRLDCGTLAEYF.

This sequence joins TRBV29-1 and TRBJ1-2, with 9 bases identical to TRBD1. The length of the CDR3 is 14 residues. The germline V gene has CDR1 SQVTM and CDR2 ANQGSEA. After removal of 2 bases from V and 5 bases from J, the junction contained 6 bases not matched to a gene. The CDR3 coding sequence is TGCAGCGTTGAACGGACAGGGGAAGAGTATGGCTACACCTTC. It encodes CSVERTGEEYGYTF.

The rearrangement links TRBV5-1 to TRBJ2-1; D gene uncertain. Germline V CDR1 and CDR2: SGHRS, YFSETQ. V gave up 0 bases and J gave up 8 bases, with 6 bases separating them. CDR3 length: 12 amino acids. Written as DNA, the CDR3 is TGCGCCAGCAGCTTGGGTCGGGATGAGCAGTTCTTC. Translated: CASSLGRDEQFF.

The chain has TRBV4-3 and TRBJ1-4; 8 bases map to TRBD1. V was pared by 0 bases and J by 7 bases, with 7 bases of the junction left unmatched. Germline V lookup: CDR1 LGHNA, CDR2 YSLEER. The CDR3 consists of 16 residues. The CDR3 nucleotides are TGCGCCAGCAGCCAAGATTTCGCAGGGGGCGTTGAAAAACTGTTTTTT. Translation gives CASSQDFAGGVEKLFF.

This clone was recorded only once. The chain employs TRBV20-1 and TRBJ2-7; no definite D call. The CDR3 has 14 residues. Germline assignment: CDR1 DFQATT and CDR2 SNEGSKA (reference sequence). Trimming shortened V by 3 bases and J by 4 bases, and 16 bases separated the two germline ends. CDR3 loop: CSASRPTTWYEQYF. The CDR3 nucleotides are TGCAGTGCTAGTCGGCCCACGACTTGGTACGAGCAGTACTTC.

A few counts support this clone. The chain couples TRBV7-3 to TRBJ2-7; D not resolved. There are 16 residues in the CDR3. Germline CDR1 SGHTA, CDR2 FQGTGA. V lost 2 bases and J lost 7, with 21 bases in between. CDR3 DNA sequence: TGTGCCAGCAGCTTATGGTTACGCCCCTTACTTCGGGAGCAGTACTTC. It is translated as CASSLWLRPLLREQYF.

The rearrangement links TRBV5-1 to TRBJ2-3; TRBD2 agrees at 7 bases. Germline lookup yields CDR1 SGHRS and CDR2 YFSETQ. CDR3 length: 16 residues. Unmatched junction bases numbered 7, after V lost 0 bases and J lost 3 bases. CDR3 sequence reads: CASSLGPSGQTDTQYF. CDR3 in DNA: TGCGCCAGCAGCTTGGGGCCTAGCGGCCAAACAGATACGCAGTATTTT.

This chain joins TRBV19 and TRBJ2-7; weak D call: TRBD1 (6 bases). This CDR3 region has 15 residues. Trimming shortened V by 3 bases and J by 2 bases, and 14 bases separated the two germline ends. The V gene's germline CDR1 is LNHDA and CDR2 SQIVND (reference sequence). CDR3 nucleotides: TGTGCCAGTAGTATCCAACCGGGACAAGCCTACGAGCAGTACTTC. Translation: CASSIQPGQAYEQYF. Looking up the rest from reference TRBV19 and TRBJ2-7 gives the full variable domain: DGGITQSPKYLFRKEGQNVTLSCEQNLNHDAMYWYRQDPGQGLRLIYYSQIVNDFQKGDIAEGYSVSREKKESFPLTVTSAQKNPTAFYLCASSIQPGQAYEQYFGPGTRLTVT.

This chain links TRBV11-2 with TRBJ1-1; D may be TRBD1 (6 bases). V was clipped by 2 bases and J by 0 bases, with 22 bases between them. From germline, CDR1 is SGHAT and CDR2 FQNNGV. The CDR3 extends over 19 amino acids. The CDR3 protein is CASSLIRGGRGGMNTEAFF. The CDR3 bases are TGTGCCAGCAGCTTAATTAGGGGGGGCAGGGGCGGCATGAACACTGAAGCTTTCTTT. The whole variable domain, filled in from reference TRBV11-2 and TRBJ1-1, reads EAGVAQSPRYKIIEKRQSVAFWCNPISGHATLYWYQQILGQGPKLLIQFQNNGVVDDSQLPKDRFSAERLKGVDSTLKIQPAKLEDSAVYLCASSLIRGGRGGMNTEAFFGQGTRLTVV.

The chain has TRBV27 and TRBJ2-3; the D gene is possibly TRBD2 (6 bases). V dropped 4 bases and J dropped 0 bases, with 17 bases sitting between them. The CDR3 spans 17 residues. The V gene's germline CDR1 is MNHEY and CDR2 SMNVEV (reference sequence). CDR3 nucleotides: TGTGCCAGCAGTTACGGGAGTTGGGCACAGAGCACAGATACGCAGTATTTT. This encodes CASSYGSWAQSTDTQYF.